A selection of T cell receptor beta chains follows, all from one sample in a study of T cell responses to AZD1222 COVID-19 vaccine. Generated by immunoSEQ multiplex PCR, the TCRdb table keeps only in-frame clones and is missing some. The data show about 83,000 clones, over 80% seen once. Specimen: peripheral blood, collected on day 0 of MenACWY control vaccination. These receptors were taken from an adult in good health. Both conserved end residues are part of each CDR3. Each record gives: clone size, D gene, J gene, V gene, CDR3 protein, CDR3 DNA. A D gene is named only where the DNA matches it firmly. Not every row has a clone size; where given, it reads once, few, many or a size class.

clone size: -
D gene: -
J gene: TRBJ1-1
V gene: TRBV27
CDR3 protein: CASSLWGVAGGTEAFF
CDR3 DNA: TGTGCCAGCAGTTTATGGGGGGTAGCCGGGGGCACTGAAGCTTTCTTT

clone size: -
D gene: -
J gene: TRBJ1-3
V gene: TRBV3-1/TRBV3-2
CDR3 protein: CATSRVDSGNTIYF
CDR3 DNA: TGTGCCACCTCCCGGGTCGACTCTGGAAACACCATATATTTT

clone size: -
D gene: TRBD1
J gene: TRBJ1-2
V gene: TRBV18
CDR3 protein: CATVDRENFDYGYTF
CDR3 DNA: TGTGCCACGGTCGACAGGGAAAATTTTGACTATGGCTACACCTTC

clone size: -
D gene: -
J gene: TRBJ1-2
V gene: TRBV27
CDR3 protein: CASSQYWTSNYGYTF
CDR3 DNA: TGTGCCAGCAGTCAATACTGGACATCGAACTATGGCTACACCTTC

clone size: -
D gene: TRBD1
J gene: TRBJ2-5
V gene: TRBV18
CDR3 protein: CASSPGTEETQYF
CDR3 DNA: TGTGCCAGCTCACCGGGGACAGAAGAGACCCAGTACTTC

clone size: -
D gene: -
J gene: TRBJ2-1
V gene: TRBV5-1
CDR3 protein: CASSLEASEQFF
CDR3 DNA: TGCGCCAGCAGCTTGGAGGCGAGTGAGCAGTTCTTC

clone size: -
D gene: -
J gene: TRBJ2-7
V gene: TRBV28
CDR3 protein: CASSSTGTFLSYEQYF
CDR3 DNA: TGTGCCAGCAGTTCGACAGGAACCTTCTTATCCTACGAGCAGTACTTC

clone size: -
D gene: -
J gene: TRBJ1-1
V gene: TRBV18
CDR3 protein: CASSQGVLGRTEAFF
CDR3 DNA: TGTGCCAGCTCACAGGGGGTGCTTGGGAGGACTGAAGCTTTCTTT

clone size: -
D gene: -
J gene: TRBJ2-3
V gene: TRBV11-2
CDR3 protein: CASSLRHPDTQYF
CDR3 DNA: TGTGCCAGCAGCTTAAGACATCCAGATACGCAGTATTTT

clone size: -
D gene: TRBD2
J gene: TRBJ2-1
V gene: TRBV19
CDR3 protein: CATLAGGVYNEQFF
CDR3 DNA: TGTGCCACCCTAGCGGGAGGGGTCTACAATGAGCAGTTCTTC

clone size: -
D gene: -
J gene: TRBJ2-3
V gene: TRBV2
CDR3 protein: CASTVSGTVGLSGTDTQYF
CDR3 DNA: TGTGCCAGCACAGTTTCCGGGACAGTGGGACTTTCGGGCACAGATACGCAGTATTTT

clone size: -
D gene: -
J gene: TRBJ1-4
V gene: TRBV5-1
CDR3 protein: CASSSGTLTTNEKLFF
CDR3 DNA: TGCGCCAGCAGCTCCGGGACACTTACAACTAATGAAAAACTGTTTTTT

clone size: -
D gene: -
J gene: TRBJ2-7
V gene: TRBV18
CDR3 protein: CASSGASLSEQYF
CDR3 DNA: TGTGCCAGCTCAGGGGCCTCCCTATCCGAGCAGTACTTC

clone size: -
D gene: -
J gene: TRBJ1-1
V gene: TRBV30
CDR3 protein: CALHYSREREAFF
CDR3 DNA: TGTGCCCTACATTACTCCAGGGAACGTGAAGCTTTCTTT

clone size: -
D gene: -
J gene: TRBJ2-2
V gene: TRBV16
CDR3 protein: CASSRTGSPTGELFF
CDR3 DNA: TGTGCCAGCAGCCGGACGGGGTCACCCACCGGGGAGCTGTTTTTT

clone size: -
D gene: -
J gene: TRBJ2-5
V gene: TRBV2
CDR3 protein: CASSEATGSGLGTQYF
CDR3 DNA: TGTGCCAGCAGTGAAGCGACGGGTTCCGGGCTGGGGACCCAGTACTTC

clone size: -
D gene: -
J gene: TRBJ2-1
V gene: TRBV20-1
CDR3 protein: CSASFQGGSEQFF
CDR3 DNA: TGCAGTGCTAGTTTCCAGGGAGGCAGTGAGCAGTTCTTC

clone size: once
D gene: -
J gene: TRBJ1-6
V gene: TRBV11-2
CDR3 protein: CASSLAGWTSSPLHF
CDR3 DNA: TGTGCCAGCAGCTTAGCCGGGTGGACCTCTTCACCCCTCCACTTT

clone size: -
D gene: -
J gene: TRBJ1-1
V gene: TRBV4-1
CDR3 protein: CASSPPDKLSTEAFF
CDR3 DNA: TGCGCCAGCAGTCCACCCGACAAGCTCTCCACTGAAGCTTTCTTT